The clone carrying this TCR beta chain was observed many times. Its antigen remains unknown. The data are from a study of neurological immune-mediated disorders. Notes on the study in general: In HTLV-1-associated myelopathy, TCR clonal expansion was greatest, whereas multiple sclerosis had the least, falling below healthy controls.

V lost 2 bases and J lost 4, with 15 bases in between. Germline lookup yields CDR1 MNHEY and CDR2 SVGEGT. The CDR3 spans 16 residues. This sample's time point: longitudinal time-point 2. It was from 2 million PBMCs stored at -80 C that the unsorted libraries were obtained. A 10-nucleotide random UMI tagged transcripts in template-switch 5'RACE cDNA synthesis. From 15-18 subjects, each sequencing run yielded over 170 million TCR-beta sequences. TCRdb reprocessed the 5' RACE reads with MiXCR, giving one entry per CDR3 protein. The sample consists of about 90,000 distinct CDR3 sequences, less than 15% of them appearing once.

This receptor was taken from a female donor with HTLV-1-associated myelopathy (HAM/TSP). Sequenced material: PBMCs. The chain employs TRBV6-2 or TRBV6-3 and TRBJ2-1; D is tentatively TRBD1 or TRBD2 (6 bases each). CDR3 residues: CASSYEGGYLYNEQFF. The CDR3 DNA reads TGTGCCAGCAGTTACGAGGGGGGCTACCTTTACAATGAGCAGTTCTTC.